Listed here are 18 T cell receptor beta chains from one sample, sequenced in a study of glioma-infiltrating T cells. The iRepertoire nested amplicon-rescue multiplex PCR amplified TCR alpha and beta CDR3s from RNA. TCRdb reanalysed the multiplex PCR reads using MiXCR and keeps one entry per CDR3 protein. The data hold 150,000 or so distinct CDR3 sequences, with 30% to 40% observed a single time. The sample taken for sequencing was glioma tissue, nonneoplastic brain tissue, or PBMCs (not recorded which). The receptors originated from a human donor with low-grade glioma or glioblastoma, undergoing nonglioma brain surgery, or in good health (not recorded which).

This clonotype came up a few times. This CDR3 is CSADSHPQETQYF. DNA for the CDR3: TGCAGTGCAGACTCTCACCCCCAAGAGACCCAGTACTTC. This chain links TRBV20-1 with TRBJ2-5; D is ambiguous. This CDR3 has 13 residues. Germline V gene sequence: CDR1 DFQATT, CDR2 SNEGSKA (reference sequence). The V end lost 6 bases, the J end lost 1 base, and 12 bases lay between the germline ends.

The chain links TRBV12-3 or TRBV12-4 to TRBJ1-1; D ambiguous. The V and J ends lost 4 bases and 4 bases respectively, with 16 bases between them. There are 15 residues in the CDR3. DNA of the CDR3: TGTGCCAGCAGTTCGAGCGGGTTGGCGGGCACTGAAGCTTTCTTT. Encoded protein: CASSSSGLAGTEAFF.

V gene TRBV20-1 combines with J gene TRBJ1-1; D might be TRBD1 (5 bases). V gave up 5 bases and J gave up 1 base, with 11 bases separating them. Germline CDR1 DFQATT, CDR2 SNEGSKA (reference sequence). The CDR3 consists of 13 residues. The DNA of the CDR3 is TGCAGTGCTTCAGGGTCCACGAACACTGAAGCTTTCTTT. Amino acid sequence: CSASGSTNTEAFF.

This clonotype was picked up a small number of times. The junction shows a germline mismatch at one end, possibly a read error. This chain links TRBV6-1 with TRBJ1-2; 9 positions match TRBD1. Germline CDR1 is MNHNS and CDR2 is SASEGT. This CDR3 is built from 13 residues. The CDR3 DNA follows: TGTGCCAGCATTGAACAGGGGGCTGGTGGCTACACCTTC. It translates to CASIEQGAGGYTF.

To note about this clonotype: A much larger clone sits a single nucleotide away, making a read error possible. V gene TRBV6-2 or TRBV6-3 combines with J gene TRBJ2-7; D ambiguous. The J call may be incorrect, as the DNA end agrees better with TRBJ2-1. The CDR3 spans 15 residues. From germline, CDR1 is MNHEY and CDR2 SVGEGT. The CDR3 nucleotides are TGTGCCAGCAGATCCGCTAGTTTACCCTACAATGTGCAGTTCTTC. Amino acids: CASRSASLPYNVQFF.

This clonotype was detected a few times. The rearrangement joins TRBV12-3 or TRBV12-4 to TRBJ1-3; D unclear. The CDR3 spans 14 residues. Deletions cut 1 base from V and 1 base from J, with 5 bases between. The DNA for the CDR3 is TGTGCCAGCAGTTTAGTAGGTTCTGGAAACACCATATATTTT. Translation gives CASSLVGSGNTIYF.

The chain's CDR3 is CASSVTGTSDYEQYF. The DNA for the CDR3 is TGCGCCAGCAGCGTTACCGGGACAAGTGACTACGAGCAGTACTTC. V and J are TRBV4-1 and TRBJ2-7; a possible D gene is TRBD1 (6 bases). Per the germline V gene, CDR1 is MGHRA and CDR2 is YSYEKL. The CDR3 extends over 15 amino acids. V was cut by 5 bases and J by 3 bases, with 17 bases left in between.

As for this clonotype: With a much larger clone just one base away, this may be a read error. This chain joins TRBV6-1 and TRBJ2-3; D unresolved. Germline V gives CDR1 MNHNS, CDR2 SASEGT. The CDR3 sequence is 13 residues long. The CDR3 is CASSENRRDTKYF. CDR3 DNA sequence: TGTGCCAGCAGTGAAAATAGGAGAGATACGAAGTATTTT.

This chain connects TRBV7-3 to TRBJ1-1, with D uncertain. Germline CDR1 reads SGHTA; CDR2 reads FQGTGA. The CDR3 covers 13 residues. Trimming pared 6 bases from V and 8 bases from J, leaving 16 bases between. The CDR3 region has the DNA TGTGCCAGCAGTTCCGCCGTCCTTTCCGAAGCTTTCTTT. Translated: CASSSAVLSEAFF.

This clonotype appeared a few times. The J gene is TRBJ2-5, the V gene TRBV20-1; a weak D match, TRBD2 (6 bases). The germline CDR1 and CDR2 sequences are DFQATT and SNEGSKA (reference sequence). The ends were cut back, 3 bases at V and 2 bases at J, with 16 bases in the middle. The length of the CDR3 is 15 residues. This CDR3 is CSARDPLARQETQYF. As DNA, the CDR3 is TGCAGTGCTAGGGACCCTCTAGCGAGACAAGAGACCCAGTACTTC.

V is TRBV6-6 and J is TRBJ1-5; a possible D gene is TRBD1 (6 bases). V was cut by 7 bases and J by 11 bases, with 24 bases left in between. Germline V gives CDR1 MNHNY, CDR2 SVGAGI (reference sequence). The CDR3 contains 15 residues. DNA of the CDR3: TGTGCCAGCACCAAAACGATGCAACAGGGTCACTCCCAGCATTTT. It is translated as CASTKTMQQGHSQHF.

The chain uses TRBV10-2 and TRBJ2-1; D gene unclear. The CDR3 covers 13 residues. Trimming removed 5 bases from V and 10 bases from J, with 15 bases in between. The germline V gene encodes CDR1 WSHSY and CDR2 SAAADI. The CDR3 DNA reads TGCGCCAGCAGTTCTTCCCCCCTGTACGAGCAGTTCTTC. This codes for CASSSSPLYEQFF.

The chain couples TRBV11-2 to TRBJ1-3; D uncertain. V was cut by 5 bases and J by 9 bases, with 11 bases left in between. The germline gives CDR1 SGHAT, CDR2 FQNNGV. The CDR3 has 12 amino acids. Written as DNA, the CDR3 is TGTGCCAGCAGCCCCAACAGTCGCACCATATATTTT. It encodes CASSPNSRTIYF.

The chain employs TRBV24-1 and TRBJ1-6; 9 positions match TRBD1. Losses at the gene ends were 7 bases for V and 8 bases for J; bases not matched to a gene: 5. The germline V gene has CDR1 KGHDR and CDR2 SFDVKD. CDR3 length: 14 residues. In DNA form, the CDR3 reads TGTGCCACCAGCGGGACAGGGAACGATTCACCCCTCCACTTT. This sequence encodes CATSGTGNDSPLHF.

With respect to this clonotype: The junction differs from germline at one of its ends, possibly a read error. The chain is built from TRBV6-2 or TRBV6-3 and TRBJ2-7; weak D call: TRBD1 (5 bases). Germline V lookup: CDR1 MNHEY, CDR2 SVGEGT. There are 13 residues in the CDR3. CDR3 region: CACSYSSGAKQYF. The DNA for the CDR3 is TGTGCCTGCAGTTACTCGAGTGGGGCAAAGCAGTACTTC.

This chain joins TRBV7-2 and TRBJ2-1; TRBD1 is a possible D gene (5 bases). V shed 1 base and J shed 15 bases, with 13 bases lying between them. Germline CDR1 reads SGHTA; CDR2 reads FQGNSA. This CDR3 is built from 12 residues. CDR3 amino acids: CASSLEGSLRFF. The CDR3 bases are TGTGCCAGCAGCTTAGAGGGGTCCCTACGGTTCTTC.

This CDR3 reads CASSLGRDTDTQYF. DNA for the CDR3: TGTGCCAGCAGTCTGGGGAGGGACACAGATACGCAGTATTTT. The chain uses TRBV6-2 or TRBV6-3 and TRBJ2-3, with 7 bases fitting TRBD2. The V and J ends lost 5 bases and 2 bases, in that order; junction bases with no gene match: 4. The CDR3 is 14 residues long. Germline V gene sequence: CDR1 MNHEY, CDR2 SVGEGT.

The chain employs TRBV20-1 and TRBJ1-5; a weak D match, TRBD1 (6 bases). Germline V lookup: CDR1 DFQATT, CDR2 SNEGSKA (reference sequence). V lost 1 base to trimming and J lost 4 bases, with 11 bases between them. CDR3 length equals 14 residues. CDR3 sequence: CSARVRGGNQPQHF. Written as DNA, the CDR3 is TGCAGTGCTAGAGTCAGGGGTGGTAATCAGCCCCAGCATTTT.